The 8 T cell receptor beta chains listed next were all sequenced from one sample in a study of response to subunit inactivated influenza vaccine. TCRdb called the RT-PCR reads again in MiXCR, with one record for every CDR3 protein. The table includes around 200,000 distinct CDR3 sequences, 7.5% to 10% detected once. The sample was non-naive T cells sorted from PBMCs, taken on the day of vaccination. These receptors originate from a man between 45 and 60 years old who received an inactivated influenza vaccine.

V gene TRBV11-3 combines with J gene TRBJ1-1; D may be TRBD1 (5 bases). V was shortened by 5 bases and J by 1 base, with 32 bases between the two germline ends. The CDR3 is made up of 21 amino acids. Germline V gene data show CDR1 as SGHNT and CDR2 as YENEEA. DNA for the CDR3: TGTGCCAGCAGCCACAGGATCGGACGAGGACGAGTTACCATCAGGAACACTGAAGCTTTCTTT. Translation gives CASSHRIGRGRVTIRNTEAFF.

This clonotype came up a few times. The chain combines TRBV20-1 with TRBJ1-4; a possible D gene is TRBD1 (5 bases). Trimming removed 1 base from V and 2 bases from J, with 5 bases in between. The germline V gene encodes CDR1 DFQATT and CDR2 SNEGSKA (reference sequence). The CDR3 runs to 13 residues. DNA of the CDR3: TGCAGTGCTAGAGCAGGGACTAATGAAAAACTGTTTTTT. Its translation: CSARAGTNEKLFF.

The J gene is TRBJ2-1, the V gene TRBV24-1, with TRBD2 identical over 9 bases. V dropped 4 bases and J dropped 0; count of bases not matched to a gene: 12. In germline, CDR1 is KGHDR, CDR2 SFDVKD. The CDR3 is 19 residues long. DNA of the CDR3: TGTGCCACCAGTGAATTCCCGGGACTAGCTTCCGTCTCCTACAATGAGCAGTTCTTC. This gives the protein CATSEFPGLASVSYNEQFF.

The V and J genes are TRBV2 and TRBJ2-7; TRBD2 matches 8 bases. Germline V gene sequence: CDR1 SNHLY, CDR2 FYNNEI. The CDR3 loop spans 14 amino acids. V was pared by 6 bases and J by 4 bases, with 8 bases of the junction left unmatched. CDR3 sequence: CASRRRGDHYEQYF. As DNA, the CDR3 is TGTGCCAGCAGGAGGCGGGGGGACCATTACGAGCAGTACTTC.

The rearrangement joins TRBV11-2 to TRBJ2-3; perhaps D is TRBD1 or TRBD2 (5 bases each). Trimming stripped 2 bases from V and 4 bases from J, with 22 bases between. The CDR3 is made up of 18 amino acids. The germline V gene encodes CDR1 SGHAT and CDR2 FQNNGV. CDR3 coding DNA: TGTGCCAGCAGCTTATTCGTCCACGGGGCCTGGGTAGCAGATACGCAGTATTTT. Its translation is CASSLFVHGAWVADTQYF.

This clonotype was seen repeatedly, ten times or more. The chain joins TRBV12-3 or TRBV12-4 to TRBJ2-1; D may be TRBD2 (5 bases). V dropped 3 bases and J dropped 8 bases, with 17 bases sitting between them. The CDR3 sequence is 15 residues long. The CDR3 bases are TGTGCCAGCAGTTTTTGGCCTCCCCCGCGGGATGAGCAGTTCTTC. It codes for CASSFWPPPRDEQFF.

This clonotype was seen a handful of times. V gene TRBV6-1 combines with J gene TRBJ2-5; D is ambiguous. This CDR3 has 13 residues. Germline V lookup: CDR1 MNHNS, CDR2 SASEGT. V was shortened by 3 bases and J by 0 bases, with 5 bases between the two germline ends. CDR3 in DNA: TGTGCCAGCAGTGACAGCGACCAAGAGACCCAGTACTTC. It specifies CASSDSDQETQYF.

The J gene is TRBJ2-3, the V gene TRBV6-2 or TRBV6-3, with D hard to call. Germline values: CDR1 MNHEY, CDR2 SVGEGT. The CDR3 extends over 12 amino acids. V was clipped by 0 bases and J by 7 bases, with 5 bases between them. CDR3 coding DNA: TGTGCCAGCAGTTACTCGCAAAATACGCAGTATTTT. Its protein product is CASSYSQNTQYF.